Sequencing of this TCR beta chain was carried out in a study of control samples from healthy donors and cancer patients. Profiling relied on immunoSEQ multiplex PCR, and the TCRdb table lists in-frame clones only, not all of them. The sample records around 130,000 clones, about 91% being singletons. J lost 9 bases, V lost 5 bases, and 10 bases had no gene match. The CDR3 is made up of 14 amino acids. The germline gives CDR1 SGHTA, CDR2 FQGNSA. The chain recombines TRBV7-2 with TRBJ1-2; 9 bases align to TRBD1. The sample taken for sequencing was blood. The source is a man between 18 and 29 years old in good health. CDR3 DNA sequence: TGTGCCAGCAGCACCCTAGGACAGGGGACGCGCTACACCTTC. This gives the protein CASSTLGQGTRYTF.